This section outlines one TCR beta chain sequence together with its context. Its antigen is not known. Both 60 Vbeta primers and 13 Jbeta primers went into the PCR. Assay: immunoSEQ multiplex PCR; the TCRdb copy retains only in-frame clones and omits some. The sample lists roughly 80,000 clones, 80% to 90% occurring once. These data originate in a study of cytomegalovirus exposure and HLA in healthy donors. In the study overall: Around 85 million unique TCR sequences came from HLA-typed donors in an early release.

Study outcomes and limitations: Accurate prediction of HLA-A and HLA-B alleles (for most subjects) was reportedly achieved from TCR beta sequences.

This sequence originates from a woman in her 30s in good health and CMV-seronegative. Sequences were obtained from PBMCs.

CDR3 nucleotides: TGTGCCAGCAGCGCCAAGGGAGGGCCAGGAACCCAGTACTTC. Amino acids: CASSAKGGPGTQYF. This sequence joins TRBV7-2 and TRBJ2-5; TRBD2 matches at 7 bases. V was clipped by 5 bases and J by 8 bases; unmatched bases: 11. CDR1 and CDR2 (germline): SGHTA, FQGNSA. The CDR3 covers 14 residues.